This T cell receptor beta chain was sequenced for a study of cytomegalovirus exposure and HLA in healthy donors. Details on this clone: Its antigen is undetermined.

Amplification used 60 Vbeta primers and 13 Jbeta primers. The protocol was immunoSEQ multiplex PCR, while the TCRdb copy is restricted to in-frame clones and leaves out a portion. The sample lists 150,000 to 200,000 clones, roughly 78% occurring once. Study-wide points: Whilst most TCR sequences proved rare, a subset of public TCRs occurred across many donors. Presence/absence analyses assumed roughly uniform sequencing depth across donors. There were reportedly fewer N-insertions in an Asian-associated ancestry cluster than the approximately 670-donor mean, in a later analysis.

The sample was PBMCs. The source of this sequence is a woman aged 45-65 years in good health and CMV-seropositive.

The DNA for the CDR3 is TGTGCCAGCAGCCCCCAGGTAGCGATCCCCACAGATACGCAGTATTTT. Protein sequence: CASSPQVAIPTDTQYF. J is TRBJ2-3 and V is TRBV9, with D possibly matching TRBD2 (5 bases). This CDR3 has 16 amino acids. Between the trimmed V and J ends, which lost 4 bases and 2 bases, there was a span of 17 bases. Germline V gene lookup returns CDR1 SGDLS and CDR2 YYNGEE. The full variable domain, its missing parts supplied by reference TRBV9 and TRBJ2-3, is DSGVTQTPKHLITATGQRVTLRCSPRSGDLSVYWYQQSLDQGLQFLIQYYNGEERAKGNILERFSAQQFPDLHSELNLSSLELGDSALYFCASSPQVAIPTDTQYFGPGTRLTVL.